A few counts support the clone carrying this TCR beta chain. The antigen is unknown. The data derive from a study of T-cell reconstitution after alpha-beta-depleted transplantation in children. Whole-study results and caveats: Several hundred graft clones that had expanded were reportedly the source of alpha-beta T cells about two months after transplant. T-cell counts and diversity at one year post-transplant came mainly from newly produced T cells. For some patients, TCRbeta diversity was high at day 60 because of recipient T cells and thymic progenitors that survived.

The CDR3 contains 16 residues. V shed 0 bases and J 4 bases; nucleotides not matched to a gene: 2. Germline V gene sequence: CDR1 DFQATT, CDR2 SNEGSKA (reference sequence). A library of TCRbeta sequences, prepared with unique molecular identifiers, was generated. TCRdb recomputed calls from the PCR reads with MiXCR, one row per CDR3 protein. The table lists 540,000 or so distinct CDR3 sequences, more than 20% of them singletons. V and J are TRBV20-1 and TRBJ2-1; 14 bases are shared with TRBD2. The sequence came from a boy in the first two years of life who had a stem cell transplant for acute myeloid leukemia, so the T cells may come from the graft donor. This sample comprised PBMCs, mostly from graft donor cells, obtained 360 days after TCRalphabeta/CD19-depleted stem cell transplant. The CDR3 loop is CSARDRLAGGYNEQFF. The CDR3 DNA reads TGCAGTGCTAGAGACAGACTAGCGGGGGGGTACAATGAGCAGTTCTTC.